The entry below gives a single T cell receptor (beta chain) sequence along with its context. In its sample, this clonotype was seen a few times. There is no known antigen for this receptor. Base qualities are not at hand, and no much larger clone is one base apart. The sample comes from a study of early T cells in non-severe SARS-CoV-2 infection (dated by TCRdb to the early 2020s). At the level of the whole study: Because TCR sequencing was done on bulk RNA from unsorted whole blood, the alpha and beta chains could not be paired.

Overall results and qualifications from the work: VDJdb matching was skewed toward anti-spike CD8 responses and likely underestimated virus-specific expansions, missing private and CD4 specificities.

The study was a case-control design nested within a healthcare worker cohort in London, UK, with weekly nasopharyngeal swab PCR tests and blood sampling. Between 23 and 31 March 2020, the week of the UK lockdown, healthcare workers were enrolled and then followed up weekly for as long as 16 weeks. The method was 5' RACE. These reads were obtained on a NextSeq 500. In the TCR library protocol, unique molecular identifiers were attached to individual cDNA molecules to correct for PCR bias and sequencing error. TCR alpha and beta chains were both sequenced, and the abundances of alpha and beta sequences in each sample were closely correlated with each other. On the study's bioinformatics: Decombinator V4 was used to annotate TCR sequences for V gene, J gene and CDR3. Expanded TCRs were defined as changing significantly between any two time points under a Poisson model with p below 0.0001. TCR abundances were normalised to the total number of TCRs sequenced per sample and were expressed as counts per million. VDJdb, accessed 1 November 2021, was searched for CMV, EBV and SARS-CoV-2 annotated TCRs, excluding TCRs annotated for multiple antigens. Using fastp at Q25 and MiXCR, TCRdb reprocessed the public reads and kept productive beta chains. Each entry is one CDR3 protein sequence, shown with its most common DNA and genes. These V and J calls derive from TCRdb rather than the authors' analysis. For this sample there are 55,000 to 70,000 distinct CDR3 sequences; over 3.5% appear just once. The ten top clones hold 3% to 4.5% of the sample.

The receptor was isolated from an adult who was a healthcare worker with PCR-confirmed SARS-CoV-2 infection or an uninfected control (not recorded which). The donor label of this sample is uncertain. Specimen: whole blood, collected at baseline.

The CDR3 region: CASSIARAPYEQYF. The DNA sequence is given as TGTGCCAGCAGCATCGCTCGGGCCCCCTACGAGCAGTACTTC. The rearrangement combines TRBV5-4 with TRBJ2-7; no D segment can be confidently identified. Trimming takes 4 bases from V and 2 bases from J, and the germline ends sit 13 bases apart. The CDR3, from cysteine to phenylalanine, totals 14 residues. Left in the record is the CDR3 DNA by itself, 42 bases read in frame from the first base. Taken from the germline V gene (reference sequence), the CDR1 and CDR2 loops are SGHNT and YYREEE.